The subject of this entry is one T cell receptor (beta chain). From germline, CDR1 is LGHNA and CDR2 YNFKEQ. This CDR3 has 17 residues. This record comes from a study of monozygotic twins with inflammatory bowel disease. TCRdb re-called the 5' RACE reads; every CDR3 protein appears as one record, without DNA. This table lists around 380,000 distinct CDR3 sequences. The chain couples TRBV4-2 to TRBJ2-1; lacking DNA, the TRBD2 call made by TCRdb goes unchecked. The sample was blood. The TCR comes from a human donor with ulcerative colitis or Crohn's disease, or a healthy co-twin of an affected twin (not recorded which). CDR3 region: CASSQEHRLAGSPEQFF.